This T cell receptor (beta chain) was observed in a study of blood T cell repertoires in COVID-19. Whole-study context: Collection of acute and convalescent COVID-19 samples took place in the United States, Italy and Spain. PBMCs, B-cell-depleted T cells, or T cells provided the cDNA or gDNA that made up the material.

Original analysis: Counts of nucleated cells, estimated from reference gene primer amplification, were obtained. TCRdb keeps only in-frame clones here, not all; method: immunoSEQ multiplex PCR. V and J calls and clone size are given by that table; D and trimming were obtained from the DNA. The sample consists of 100,000 to 150,000 clones, approximately 80% of them appearing once. Germline CDR1 MNHEY, CDR2 SMNVEV (reference sequence). V lost 8 bases and J lost 3, with 16 bases in between. This CDR3 comprises 14 residues. The chain uses TRBV27 and TRBJ2-5; D possibly corresponds to TRBD1 (6 bases). The source is a man in his 60s with acute or convalescent COVID-19. Sequencing input: peripheral blood. CDR3: CASGEQGVEETQYF. The CDR3 DNA follows: TGTGCCAGCGGGGAACAGGGAGTCGAAGAGACCCAGTACTTC.